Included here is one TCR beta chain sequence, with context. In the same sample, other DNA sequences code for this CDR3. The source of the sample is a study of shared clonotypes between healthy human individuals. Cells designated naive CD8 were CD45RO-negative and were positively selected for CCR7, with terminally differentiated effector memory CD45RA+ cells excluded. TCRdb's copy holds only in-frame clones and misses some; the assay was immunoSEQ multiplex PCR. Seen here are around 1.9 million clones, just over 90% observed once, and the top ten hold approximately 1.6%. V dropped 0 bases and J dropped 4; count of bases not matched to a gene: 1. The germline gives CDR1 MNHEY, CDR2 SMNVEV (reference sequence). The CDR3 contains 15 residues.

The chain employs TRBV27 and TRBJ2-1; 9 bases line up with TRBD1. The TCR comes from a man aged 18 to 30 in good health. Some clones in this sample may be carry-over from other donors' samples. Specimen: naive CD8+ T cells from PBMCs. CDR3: CASSLSGQGYNEQFF. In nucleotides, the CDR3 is TGTGCCAGCAGTTTATCCGGACAGGGGTACAATGAGCAGTTCTTC.